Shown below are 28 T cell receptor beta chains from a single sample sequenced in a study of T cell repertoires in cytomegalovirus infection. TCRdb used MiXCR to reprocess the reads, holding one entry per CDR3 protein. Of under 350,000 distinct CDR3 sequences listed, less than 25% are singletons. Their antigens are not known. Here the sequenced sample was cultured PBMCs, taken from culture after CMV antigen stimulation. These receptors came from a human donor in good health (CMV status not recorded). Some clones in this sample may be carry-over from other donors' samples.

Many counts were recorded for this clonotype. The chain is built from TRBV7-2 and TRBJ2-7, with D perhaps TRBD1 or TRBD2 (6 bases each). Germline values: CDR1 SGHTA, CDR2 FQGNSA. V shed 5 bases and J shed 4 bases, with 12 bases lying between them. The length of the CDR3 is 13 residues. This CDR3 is CASSLRGLYEQYV. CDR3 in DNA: TGTGCCAGCAGCCTCCGGGGGCTTTACGAGCAGTACGTC.

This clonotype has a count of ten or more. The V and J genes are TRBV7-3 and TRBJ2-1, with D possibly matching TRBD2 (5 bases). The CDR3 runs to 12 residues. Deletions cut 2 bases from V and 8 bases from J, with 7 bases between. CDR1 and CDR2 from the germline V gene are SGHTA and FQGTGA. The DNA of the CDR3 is TGTGCCAGCAGCTTAGTCGGGGATGAGCAGTTCTTC. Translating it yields CASSLVGDEQFF.

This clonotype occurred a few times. The CDR3 nucleotides read TGTGCCAGTAGTGAGACAGGTGATCAGCCCCAGCATTTT. This gives the protein CASSETGDQPQHF. The chain carries TRBV19 and TRBJ1-5, with D possibly matching TRBD1 (6 bases). The CDR3 is made up of 13 amino acids. V gave up 5 bases and J gave up 5 bases, with 10 bases separating them. Germline V gene sequence: CDR1 LNHDA, CDR2 SQIVND (reference sequence).

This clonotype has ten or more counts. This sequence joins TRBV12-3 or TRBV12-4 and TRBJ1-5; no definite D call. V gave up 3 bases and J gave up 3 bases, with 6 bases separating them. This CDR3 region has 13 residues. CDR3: CASSFVDNQPQHF. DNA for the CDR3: TGTGCCAGCAGTTTCGTTGACAATCAGCCCCAGCATTTT.

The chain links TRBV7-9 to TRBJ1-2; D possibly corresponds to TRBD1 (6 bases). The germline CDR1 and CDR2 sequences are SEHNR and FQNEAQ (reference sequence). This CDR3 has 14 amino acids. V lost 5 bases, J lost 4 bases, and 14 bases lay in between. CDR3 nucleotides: TGTGCCAGCAGCGCAGCAGGGGCGGCCTATGGCTACACCTTC. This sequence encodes CASSAAGAAYGYTF.

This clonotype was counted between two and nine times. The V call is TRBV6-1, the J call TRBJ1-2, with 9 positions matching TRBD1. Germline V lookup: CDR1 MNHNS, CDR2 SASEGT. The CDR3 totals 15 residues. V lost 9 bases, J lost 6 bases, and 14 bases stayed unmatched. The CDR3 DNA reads TGTGCCAGTGTGAACAGGGGGCGATCGATACATGGCTACACCTTC. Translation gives CASVNRGRSIHGYTF.

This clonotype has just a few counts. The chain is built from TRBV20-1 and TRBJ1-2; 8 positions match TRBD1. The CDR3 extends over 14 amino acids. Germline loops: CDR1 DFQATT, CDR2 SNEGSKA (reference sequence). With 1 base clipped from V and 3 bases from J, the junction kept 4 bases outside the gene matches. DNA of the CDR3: TGCAGTGCTAGAGCACAGGGGGGGCACTATGGCTACACCTTC. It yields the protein CSARAQGGHYGYTF.

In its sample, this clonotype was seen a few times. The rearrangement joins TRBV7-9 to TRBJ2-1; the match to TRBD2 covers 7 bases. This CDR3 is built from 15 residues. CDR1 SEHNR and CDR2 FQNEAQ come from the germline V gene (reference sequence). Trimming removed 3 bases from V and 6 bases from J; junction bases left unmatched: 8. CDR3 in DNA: TGTGCCAGCAGCTTTGGAACGGGGGGAGCCAATGAGCAGTTCTTC. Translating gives CASSFGTGGANEQFF. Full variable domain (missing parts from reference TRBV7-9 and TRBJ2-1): DTGVSQNPRHKITKRGQNVTFRCDPISEHNRLYWYRQTLGQGPEFLTYFQNEAQLEKSRLLSDRFSAERPKGSFSTLEIQRTEQGDSAMYLCASSFGTGGANEQFFGPGTRLTVL.

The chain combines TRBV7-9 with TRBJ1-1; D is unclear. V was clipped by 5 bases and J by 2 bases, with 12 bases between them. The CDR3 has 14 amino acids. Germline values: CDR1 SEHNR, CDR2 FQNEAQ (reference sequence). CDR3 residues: CASSLGRINTEAFF. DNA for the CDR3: TGTGCCAGCAGCCTAGGACGGATTAACACTGAAGCTTTCTTT.

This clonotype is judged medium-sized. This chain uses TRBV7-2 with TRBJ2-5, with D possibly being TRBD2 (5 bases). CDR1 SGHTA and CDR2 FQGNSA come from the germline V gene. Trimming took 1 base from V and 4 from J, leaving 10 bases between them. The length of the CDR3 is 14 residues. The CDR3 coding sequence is TGTGCCAGCAGCTTAGAAGGACTGCTAGAGACCCAGTACTTC. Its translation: CASSLEGLLETQYF.

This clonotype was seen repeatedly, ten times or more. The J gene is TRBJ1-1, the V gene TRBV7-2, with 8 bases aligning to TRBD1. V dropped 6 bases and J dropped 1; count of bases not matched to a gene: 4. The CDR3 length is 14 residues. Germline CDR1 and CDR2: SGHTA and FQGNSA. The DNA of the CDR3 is TGTGCCAGCAGAAGGGACAGGCGGAACACTGAAGCTTTCTTT. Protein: CASRRDRRNTEAFF.

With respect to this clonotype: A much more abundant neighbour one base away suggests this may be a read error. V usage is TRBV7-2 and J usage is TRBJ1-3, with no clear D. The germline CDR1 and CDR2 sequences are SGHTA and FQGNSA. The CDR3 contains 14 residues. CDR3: CASSLDGSGNTMYF. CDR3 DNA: TGTGCCAGCAGTTTGGACGGCTCTGGAAACACCATGTATTTT.

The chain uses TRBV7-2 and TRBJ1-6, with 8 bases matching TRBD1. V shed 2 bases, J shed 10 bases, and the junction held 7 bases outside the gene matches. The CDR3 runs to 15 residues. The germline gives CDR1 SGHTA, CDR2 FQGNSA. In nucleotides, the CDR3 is TGTGCCAGCAGCTTACAGGGACAGGATCGATCACCCCTCCACTTT. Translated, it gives CASSLQGQDRSPLHF.

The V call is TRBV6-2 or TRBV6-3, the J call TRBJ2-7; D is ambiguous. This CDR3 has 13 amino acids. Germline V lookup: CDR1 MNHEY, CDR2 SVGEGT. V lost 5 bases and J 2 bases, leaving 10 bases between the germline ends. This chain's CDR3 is CASSVPRAYEQYF. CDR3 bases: TGTGCCAGCAGTGTACCCCGAGCCTACGAGCAGTACTTC.

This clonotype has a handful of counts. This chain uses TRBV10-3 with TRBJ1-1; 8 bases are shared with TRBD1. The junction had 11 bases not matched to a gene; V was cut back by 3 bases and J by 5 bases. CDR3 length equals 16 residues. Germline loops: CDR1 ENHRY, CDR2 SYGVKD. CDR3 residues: CAISERQGAFGTEAFF. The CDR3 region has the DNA TGTGCCATCAGTGAAAGGCAGGGGGCGTTTGGGACTGAAGCTTTCTTT.

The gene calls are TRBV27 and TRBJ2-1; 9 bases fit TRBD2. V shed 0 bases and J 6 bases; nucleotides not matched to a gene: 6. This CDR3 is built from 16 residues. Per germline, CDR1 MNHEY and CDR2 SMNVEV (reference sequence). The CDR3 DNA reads TGTGCCAGCAGTTTATCTCCTAGCGGGATAGGCAATGAGCAGTTCTTC. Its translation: CASSLSPSGIGNEQFF.

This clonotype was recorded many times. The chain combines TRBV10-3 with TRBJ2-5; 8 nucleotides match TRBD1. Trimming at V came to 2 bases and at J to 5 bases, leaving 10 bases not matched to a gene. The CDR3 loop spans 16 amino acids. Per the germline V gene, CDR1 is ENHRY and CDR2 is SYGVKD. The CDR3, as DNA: TGTGCCATCAGTGAGCCTCAGGGGGCCGGGACGGAGACCCAGTACTTC. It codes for CAISEPQGAGTETQYF.

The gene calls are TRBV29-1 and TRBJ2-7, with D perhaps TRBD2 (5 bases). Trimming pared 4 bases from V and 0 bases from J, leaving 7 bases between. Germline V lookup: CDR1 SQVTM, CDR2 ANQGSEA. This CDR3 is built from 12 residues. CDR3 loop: CSVAEGSYEQYF. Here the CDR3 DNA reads TGCAGCGTTGCTGAGGGCTCCTACGAGCAGTACTTC.

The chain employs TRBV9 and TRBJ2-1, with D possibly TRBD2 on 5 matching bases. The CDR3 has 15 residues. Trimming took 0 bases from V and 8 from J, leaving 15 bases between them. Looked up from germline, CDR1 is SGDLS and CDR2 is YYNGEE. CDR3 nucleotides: TGTGCCAGCAGCGTAGGTCCCTCGACTACTTATGAGCAGTTCTTC. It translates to CASSVGPSTTYEQFF.

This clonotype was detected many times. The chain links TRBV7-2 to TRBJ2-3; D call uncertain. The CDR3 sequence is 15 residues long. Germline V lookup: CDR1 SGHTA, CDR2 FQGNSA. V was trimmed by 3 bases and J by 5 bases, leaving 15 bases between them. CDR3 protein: CASSFGAGRGDTQYF. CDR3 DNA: TGTGCCAGCAGCTTCGGCGCAGGTAGAGGAGATACGCAGTATTTT.

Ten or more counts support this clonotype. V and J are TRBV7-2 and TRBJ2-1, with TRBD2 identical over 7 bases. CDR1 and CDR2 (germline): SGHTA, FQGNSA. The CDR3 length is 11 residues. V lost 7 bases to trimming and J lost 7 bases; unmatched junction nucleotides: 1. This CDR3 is CASTGRNEQFF. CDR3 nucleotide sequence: TGTGCCAGCACCGGGAGGAATGAGCAGTTCTTC.

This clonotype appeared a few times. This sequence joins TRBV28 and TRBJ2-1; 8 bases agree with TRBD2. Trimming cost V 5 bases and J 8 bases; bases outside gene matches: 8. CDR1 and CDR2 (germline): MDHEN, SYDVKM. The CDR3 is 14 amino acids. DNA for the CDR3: TGTGCCAGCAGTACCGGACTAGCTGGGGATGAGCAGTTCTTC. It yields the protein CASSTGLAGDEQFF.

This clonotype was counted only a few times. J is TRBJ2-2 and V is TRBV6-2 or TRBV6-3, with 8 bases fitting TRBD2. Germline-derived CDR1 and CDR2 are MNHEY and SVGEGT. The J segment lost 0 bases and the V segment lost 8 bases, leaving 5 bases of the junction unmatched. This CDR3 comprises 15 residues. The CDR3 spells CASRTTSANTGELFF. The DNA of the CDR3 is TGTGCCAGCCGTACGACTAGCGCGAACACCGGGGAGCTGTTTTTT.

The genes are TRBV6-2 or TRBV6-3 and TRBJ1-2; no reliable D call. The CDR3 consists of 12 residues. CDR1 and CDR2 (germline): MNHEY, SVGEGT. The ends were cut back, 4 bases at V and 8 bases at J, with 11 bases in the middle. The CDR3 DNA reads TGTGCCAGCAGTTCCGGACCCCAAGGCTACACCTTC. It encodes CASSSGPQGYTF.

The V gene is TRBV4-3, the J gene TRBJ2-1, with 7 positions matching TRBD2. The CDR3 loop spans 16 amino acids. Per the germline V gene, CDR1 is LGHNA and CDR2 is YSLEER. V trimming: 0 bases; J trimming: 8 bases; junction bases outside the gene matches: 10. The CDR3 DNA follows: TGCGCCAGCAGCCAAGATCCAAATAGCGGGCGGGATGAGCAGTTCTTC. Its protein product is CASSQDPNSGRDEQFF.

The CDR3 DNA reads as TGTGCCAGCAGCCAAGGGACAGCGAGCACTGAAGCTTTCTTT. Translated: CASSQGTASTEAFF. The chain couples TRBV3-1 to TRBJ1-1; D might be TRBD1 (6 bases). The CDR3 is 14 amino acids. Germline CDR1 is LGHDT and CDR2 is YNNKEL (reference sequence). V was pared by 1 base and J by 4 bases, with 10 bases between.

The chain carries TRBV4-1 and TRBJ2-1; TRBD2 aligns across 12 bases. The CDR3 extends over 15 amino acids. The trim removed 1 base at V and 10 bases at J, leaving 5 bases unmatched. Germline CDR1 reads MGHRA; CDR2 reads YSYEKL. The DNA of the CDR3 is TGCGCCAGCAGCCAAGGGCTAGCGGGAGGGGACGAGCAGTTCTTC. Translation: CASSQGLAGGDEQFF.

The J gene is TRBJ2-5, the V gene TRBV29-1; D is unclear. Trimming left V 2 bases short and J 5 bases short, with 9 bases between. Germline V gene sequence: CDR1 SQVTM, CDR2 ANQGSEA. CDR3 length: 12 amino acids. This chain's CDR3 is CSVETGVETQYF. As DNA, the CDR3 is TGCAGCGTTGAAACTGGGGTTGAGACCCAGTACTTC.